This TCR beta chain appears in the sequencing data of a study of blood T cell repertoires in COVID-19. Study-wide context: Samples taken during acute and convalescent COVID-19 were collected in the United States, Italy and Spain. Sample material is recorded as cDNA or gDNA derived from T cells, B-cell-depleted T cells, or PBMCs.

Original processing notes: Reference gene primer amplification in the assay estimated nucleated cell counts. The repertoire was sequenced with immunoSEQ multiplex PCR; TCRdb's copy has only in-frame clones and lacks some. V, J and clone size were drawn from that table, and D and trimming were deduced from the DNA. In the table there are some 94,000 clones, roughly 72% of which are singletons. Germline V gene sequence: CDR1 SGDLS, CDR2 YYNGEE. Trimming took off 0 bases at V and 6 bases at J, with 12 bases between the two ends. The CDR3 length is 14 residues. This receptor was identified in an older woman in a cohort sampled during active or convalescent COVID-19. The material sequenced was peripheral blood. The gene calls are TRBV9 and TRBJ2-5, with D perhaps matching TRBD1 (6 bases). As DNA, the CDR3 is TGTGCCAGCAGCGTAGCTCCAGGGGTGCAGACCCAGTACTTC. Protein sequence: CASSVAPGVQTQYF.